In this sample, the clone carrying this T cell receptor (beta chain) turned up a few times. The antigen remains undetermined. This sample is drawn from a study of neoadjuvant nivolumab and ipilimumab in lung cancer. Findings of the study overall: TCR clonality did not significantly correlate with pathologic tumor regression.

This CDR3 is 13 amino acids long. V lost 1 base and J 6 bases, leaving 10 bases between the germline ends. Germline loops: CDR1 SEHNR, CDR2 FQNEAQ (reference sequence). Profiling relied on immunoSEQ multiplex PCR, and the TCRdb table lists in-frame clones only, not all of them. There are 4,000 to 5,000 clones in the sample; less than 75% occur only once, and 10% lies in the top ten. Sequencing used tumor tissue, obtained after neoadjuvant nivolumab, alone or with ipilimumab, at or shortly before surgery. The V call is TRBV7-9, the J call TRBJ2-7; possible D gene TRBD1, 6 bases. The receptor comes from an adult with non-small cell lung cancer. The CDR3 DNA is TGTGCCAGCAGCTTAGAACAGGGTTCCGAGCAGTACTTC. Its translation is CASSLEQGSEQYF.